Presented here are 15 T cell receptor beta chains from one specimen sequenced in a study of glioma-infiltrating T cells after dendritic cell vaccination. As to time point: after dendritic cell vaccination, including at tumor progression/relapse. The repertoire was sequenced with immunoSEQ multiplex PCR; TCRdb's copy has only in-frame clones and lacks some. In the table there are about 76,000 clones, around 86% of which are singletons. This material consisted of blood, taken after dendritic cell vaccination. Receptors were obtained from a human donor with glioblastoma.

Turning to this clone: One junction end disagrees with the germline gene, perhaps due to a read error. The genes are TRBV5-6 and TRBJ1-2; TRBD1 might be the D (5 bases). Germline CDR1 reads SGHDT; CDR2 reads YYEEEE. CDR3 length: 13 amino acids. The CDR3 loop reads CASSLIRGYGYTF. CDR3 nucleotides: TGTGCCAGCAGCTTGATACGGGGGTATGGGTACACCTTC.

The chain employs TRBV4-1 and TRBJ1-5; D gene uncertain. This CDR3 region has 15 residues. Germline V gene data show CDR1 as MGHRA and CDR2 as YSYEKL. Trimming stripped 4 bases from V and 4 bases from J, with 14 bases between. The CDR3 reads CASSPRGGFNQPQHF. In nucleotides, the CDR3 is TGCGCCAGCAGCCCCCGGGGAGGGTTTAATCAGCCCCAGCATTTT.

The V and J genes are TRBV11-3 and TRBJ1-1, with 8 bases fitting TRBD1. V trimming: 5 bases; J trimming: 1 base; junction bases outside the gene matches: 12. This CDR3 contains 17 residues. Looked up from germline, CDR1 is SGHNT and CDR2 is YENEEA. The CDR3 is CASSAASGGLGNTEAFF. The CDR3 DNA follows: TGTGCCAGCAGCGCAGCCTCAGGGGGCCTGGGGAACACTGAAGCTTTCTTT.

The chain uses TRBV5-1 and TRBJ1-6, with unresolved D. Trimming left V 4 bases short and J 0 bases short, with 8 bases between. CDR1 and CDR2 (germline): SGHRS, YFSETQ. This CDR3 spans 15 amino acids. The CDR3 here is CASSTTGSYNSPLHF. The CDR3 bases are TGCGCCAGCAGCACTACTGGCTCCTATAATTCACCCCTCCACTTT.

The genes are TRBV15 and TRBJ1-2; 9 bases are shared with TRBD1. Germline V CDR1 and CDR2: LNHNV, YYDKDF (reference sequence). The CDR3 spans 17 residues. Losses at the gene ends were 0 bases for V and 4 bases for J; bases not matched to a gene: 9. This CDR3 reads CATSRDLGTGIGYGYTF. The CDR3 DNA reads as TGTGCCACCAGCAGAGATCTGGGGACAGGGATAGGCTATGGCTACACCTTC.

In nucleotides, the CDR3 is TGTGCCAGCAGTGAAGCCAGGGGAAACACCATATATTTT. This codes for CASSEARGNTIYF. V gene TRBV6-1 combines with J gene TRBJ1-3; no definite D call. The CDR3 runs 13 residues. Germline V gives CDR1 MNHNS, CDR2 SASEGT. V lost 0 bases and J 4 bases, leaving 4 bases between the germline ends.

V gene TRBV5-1 combines with J gene TRBJ2-1; TRBD2 matches 11 bases. This CDR3 is 16 amino acids long. In germline, CDR1 is SGHRS, CDR2 YFSETQ. V dropped 2 bases and J dropped 6; count of bases not matched to a gene: 7. CDR3 nucleotides: TGCGCCAGCAGCTTTAGGGCTAGCGGGGGGCCCAATGAGCAGTTCTTC. This translates into CASSFRASGGPNEQFF.

The CDR3 DNA sequence: TGCGCCAGCAGCCCTCAGGGAAGACTAGCTCCCGCCCCCAATGAGCAGTTCTTC. Residues: CASSPQGRLAPAPNEQFF. The chain recombines TRBV5-1 with TRBJ2-1; 7 bases line up with TRBD2. J gave up 6 bases and V 4 bases, and 19 bases lay outside the gene matches. CDR3 length equals 18 residues. Germline loops: CDR1 SGHRS, CDR2 YFSETQ.

CDR3 DNA sequence: TGTGCCAGCAGTCCGATAGCGGGAGGGCAGGGTACGCAGTATTTT. Protein product: CASSPIAGGQGTQYF. The rearrangement uses TRBV6-5 and TRBJ2-3; 11 bases align to TRBD2. V shed 5 bases and J 8 bases; nucleotides not matched to a gene: 9. This CDR3 region has 15 residues. Per germline, CDR1 MNHEY and CDR2 SVGAGI.

This chain's CDR3 is CASSLLAGVFNEQFF. CDR3 sequence (DNA): TGTGCCAGCAGCTTACTAGCGGGAGTTTTCAATGAGCAGTTCTTC. The chain combines TRBV5-4 with TRBJ2-1; 11 nucleotides align to TRBD2. The J segment lost 6 bases and the V segment lost 2 bases, leaving 4 bases of the junction unmatched. Germline-derived CDR1 and CDR2 are SGHNT and YYREEE (reference sequence). The CDR3 contains 15 residues.

The V gene is TRBV5-1, the J gene TRBJ2-7; 8 nucleotides align to TRBD2. Trimming at V came to 4 bases and at J to 7 bases, leaving 13 bases not matched to a gene. From germline, CDR1 is SGHRS and CDR2 YFSETQ. The CDR3 length is 15 residues. The chain's CDR3 is CASSRDPGGPGEQYF. In DNA, the CDR3 is TGCGCCAGCAGCCGCGACCCGGGAGGGCCTGGGGAGCAGTACTTC.

The chain couples TRBV11-2 to TRBJ2-1; TRBD2 aligns across 7 bases. In germline, CDR1 is SGHAT, CDR2 FQNNGV. The CDR3 runs to 12 residues. The V gene end was trimmed by 3 bases and the J gene end by 9 bases; junction bases not matched to a gene: 2. The CDR3 is CASSFGGSEQFF. CDR3 DNA sequence: TGTGCCAGCAGCTTTGGCGGGAGTGAGCAGTTCTTC.

The genes are TRBV5-1 and TRBJ2-2; no clear D. Germline V lookup: CDR1 SGHRS, CDR2 YFSETQ. The CDR3 loop spans 15 amino acids. Trimming stripped 0 bases from V and 6 bases from J, with 12 bases between. The CDR3 loop is CASSLGALSPGELFF. The CDR3 DNA is TGCGCCAGCAGCTTGGGGGCCCTGTCACCCGGGGAGCTGTTTTTT.

This clone was counted once. The chain uses TRBV19 and TRBJ2-1; TRBD2 is a possible D gene (7 bases). CDR3 size: 15 residues. Germline V gives CDR1 LNHDA, CDR2 SQIVND (reference sequence). V lost 6 bases and J 1 base, leaving 13 bases between the germline ends. This chain's CDR3 is CASSRGAISYNEQFF. CDR3 nucleotides: TGTGCCAGTAGCCGGGGGGCAATATCCTACAATGAGCAGTTCTTC.

This chain joins TRBV4-1 and TRBJ2-1, with D possibly matching TRBD2 (6 bases). Trimming took 0 bases from V and 6 from J, leaving 15 bases between them. Germline CDR1 is MGHRA and CDR2 is YSYEKL. This CDR3 is 16 amino acids long. The CDR3 loop is CASSQEPGLLANEQFF. As DNA, the CDR3 is TGCGCCAGCAGCCAAGAGCCGGGACTTCTTGCCAATGAGCAGTTCTTC.